This T cell receptor (beta chain) originates from a study of blood T cell repertoires in COVID-19. For the study at large: Sites in the United States, Italy and Spain provided acute and convalescent COVID-19 samples.

Germline V lookup: CDR1 LGHDT, CDR2 YNNKEL (reference sequence). V shed 3 bases and J 6 bases; nucleotides not matched to a gene: 6. The CDR3 contains 15 residues. The assay was immunoSEQ multiplex PCR, and TCRdb's table has in-frame clones only and misses some. The profile shows over 200,000 clones, roughly 88% of them singletons. This clone was detected once. The specimen was PBMCs or T cells enriched from blood (not recorded which). The rearrangement links TRBV3-1 (or the pseudogene TRBV3-2) to TRBJ2-7; 12 positions agree with TRBD2. This TCR was recovered from a woman in her twenties or thirties who had been exposed to COVID-19. The CDR3 sequence: CASSHLGLAGGEQYF. The DNA of the CDR3 is TGTGCCAGCAGCCACCTGGGACTAGCGGGTGGCGAGCAGTACTTC.